The 27 T cell receptor beta chains below were found in one sample sequenced in a study of cytomegalovirus exposure and HLA in healthy donors (dated by TCRdb to about 2017). Library prep was done by the immunoSEQ multiplex PCR assay. For the multiplex PCR, a mixture combining 60 forward primers for TCR Vbeta segments and 13 reverse primers for TCR Jbeta segments was used. Not all clones reach the TCRdb copy of this immuneACCESS table, which keeps in-frame sequences only. Checked studies attribute under half of the gap to unresolved V genes and leave the rest unexplained. The sample has 60,000 to 65,000 clones on record, approximately 71% of them singletons. Around a quarter of the sample is in the top ten clones. The sequenced material came from PBMCs. The origin of the receptors is a man aged 50-60 years in good health and CMV-seropositive.

The chain joins TRBV25-1 to TRBJ1-5; TRBD1 matches 7 bases. CDR3 size: 15 residues. Germline V lookup: CDR1 MGHDK, CDR2 SYGVNS. Trimming cost V 4 bases and J 7 bases; bases outside gene matches: 10. DNA of the CDR3: TGTGCCAGCAGTGCACTTGACACACAGGGGCAGCCCCAGCATTTT. Its protein is CASSALDTQGQPQHF.

The CDR3 reads CASTAGAYGYTF. The CDR3 region has the DNA TGTGCCAGCACCGCAGGGGCCTATGGCTACACCTTC. This sequence joins TRBV28 and TRBJ1-2; D may be TRBD1 (6 bases). CDR3 length equals 12 residues. V lost 7 bases to trimming and J lost 4 bases, with 10 bases between them. Per the germline V gene, CDR1 is MDHEN and CDR2 is SYDVKM.

V gene TRBV5-1 combines with J gene TRBJ2-1; 8 bases are a match to TRBD2. The germline V gene has CDR1 SGHRS and CDR2 YFSETQ. This CDR3 contains 17 residues. V lost 4 bases, J lost 4 bases, and 13 bases stayed unmatched. Here the CDR3 DNA reads TGCGCCAGCAGCCCAACTGTTGTGATAGCGGGGTACAATGAGCAGTTCTTC. It is translated as CASSPTVVIAGYNEQFF.

This chain joins TRBV4-2 and TRBJ2-1, with 7 positions matching TRBD2. J lost 0 bases, V lost 0 bases, and 5 bases had no gene match. The CDR3 length is 17 residues. In germline, CDR1 is LGHNA, CDR2 YNFKEQ. In DNA form, the CDR3 reads TGTGCCAGCAGCCAAGAAGGTCCGGGGGGCTCCTACAATGAGCAGTTCTTC. Protein sequence: CASSQEGPGGSYNEQFF.

The count of this clone is one. This chain links TRBV10-3 with TRBJ2-2, with a possible D match to TRBD1 (6 bases). The CDR3 runs 14 residues. V shed 9 bases and J shed 8 bases, with 19 bases lying between them. Per the germline V gene, CDR1 is ENHRY and CDR2 is SYGVKD. CDR3 DNA sequence: TGTGCCATTACCGGGACATCCTCGTCGGGGGAGCTGTTTTTT. It encodes CAITGTSSSGELFF.

CDR3 DNA: TGTGCCAGCAGCAGGGGTTTTCGCACAGATACGCAGTATTTT. Protein sequence: CASSRGFRTDTQYF. V usage is TRBV6-5 and J usage is TRBJ2-3; tentative D call: TRBD1 (6 bases). With 6 bases removed from V and 1 base from J, the gap between germline ends came to 11 bases. The germline CDR1 and CDR2 sequences are MNHEY and SVGAGI. The CDR3 length is 14 residues.

V and J are TRBV11-2 and TRBJ2-3; the match to TRBD2 covers 8 bases. CDR3 length: 16 residues. Germline values: CDR1 SGHAT, CDR2 FQNNGV. The V and J ends lost 5 bases and 3 bases, in that order; junction bases with no gene match: 10. The CDR3 bases are TGTGCCAGCAGCACTTCCGGGACTAGTCGGACAGATACGCAGTATTTT. Translating gives CASSTSGTSRTDTQYF. Complete variable domain (other parts from reference TRBV11-2 and TRBJ2-3): EAGVAQSPRYKIIEKRQSVAFWCNPISGHATLYWYQQILGQGPKLLIQFQNNGVVDDSQLPKDRFSAERLKGVDSTLKIQPAKLEDSAVYLCASSTSGTSRTDTQYFGPGTRLTVL.

V and J are TRBV6-1 and TRBJ2-7; weak D call: TRBD2 (6 bases). This CDR3 has 14 amino acids. Germline CDR1 MNHNS, CDR2 SASEGT. Trimming removed 6 bases at V and 0 bases at J, with 12 bases between. The CDR3 coding sequence is TGTGCCAGCAGCGAGGGACTGTACTCCTACGAGCAGTACTTC. Amino acid sequence: CASSEGLYSYEQYF.

The J gene is TRBJ2-3, the V gene TRBV29-1; 10 bases line up with TRBD2. CDR1 and CDR2 (germline): SQVTM, ANQGSEA. The V segment lost 4 bases and the J segment 3 bases; nucleotides outside the gene matches: 7. This CDR3 has 15 residues. DNA for the CDR3: TGCAGCGTTGGCCCAGCTAGCGGGAGAACAGATACGCAGTATTTT. Its protein product is CSVGPASGRTDTQYF.

The chain recombines TRBV6-5 with TRBJ2-7, with 7 bases that match TRBD1. Germline CDR1 MNHEY, CDR2 SVGAGI. J gave up 6 bases and V 0 bases, and 5 bases lay outside the gene matches. The CDR3 sequence is 14 residues long. Here the CDR3 reads CASSYSGQLSEQYF. CDR3 bases: TGTGCCAGCAGTTACTCGGGACAGCTCTCCGAGCAGTACTTC.

The chain has TRBV30 and TRBJ1-1; TRBD1 agrees at 7 bases. Germline V gives CDR1 GTSNPN, CDR2 SVGIG (reference sequence). V was clipped by 0 bases and J by 5 bases; unmatched bases: 3. The CDR3 runs to 13 residues. CDR3 sequence reads: CAWSVQGTTEAFF. Here the CDR3 DNA reads TGTGCCTGGAGTGTACAGGGGACGACTGAAGCTTTCTTT.

V is TRBV28 and J is TRBJ2-5; perhaps TRBD1 as D (5 bases). CDR1 and CDR2 from the germline V gene are MDHEN and SYDVKM. V lost 6 bases and J lost 5, with 7 bases in between. The CDR3 has 11 residues. CDR3 protein: CASSPGETQYF. CDR3 coding DNA: TGTGCCAGCAGCCCAGGGGAGACCCAGTACTTC. Using reference TRBV28 and TRBJ2-5 for the parts outside the CDR3, the full variable domain is DVKVTQSSRYLVKRTGEKVFLECVQDMDHENMFWYRQDPGLGLRLIYFSYDVKMKEKGDIPEGYSVSREKKERFSLILESASTNQTSMYLCASSPGETQYFGPGTRLLVL.

The rearrangement links TRBV6-5 to TRBJ2-6; the D gene is possibly TRBD1 (6 bases). Between the trimmed V and J ends, which lost 4 bases and 1 base, there was a span of 8 bases. CDR3 length: 15 residues. Germline CDR1 and CDR2: MNHEY and SVGAGI. The CDR3 DNA reads TGTGCCAGCAGTTTAACAGGGTCTGGGGCCAACGTCCTGACTTTC. Its translation: CASSLTGSGANVLTF.

J is TRBJ1-1 and V is TRBV5-4; 10 bases line up with TRBD1. CDR3 size: 15 residues. Germline loops: CDR1 SGHNT, CDR2 YYREEE (reference sequence). J lost 5 bases, V lost 5 bases, and 9 bases had no gene match. CDR3 protein: CASSRDRGLGTEAFF. The CDR3 coding sequence is TGTGCCAGCAGTCGTGACAGGGGGCTGGGGACTGAAGCTTTCTTT.

The V and J genes are TRBV19 and TRBJ2-5, with TRBD2 identical over 7 bases. This CDR3 has 15 residues. Germline V gene lookup returns CDR1 LNHDA and CDR2 SQIVND (reference sequence). V lost 5 bases, J lost 1 base, and 7 bases stayed unmatched. CDR3 in DNA: TGTGCCAGTAGTTGGGCTAGCGGAAGCCAAGAGACCCAGTACTTC. Translating gives CASSWASGSQETQYF.

V usage is TRBV30 and J usage is TRBJ2-7, with a possible D match to TRBD2 (5 bases). Trimming took 2 bases from V and 7 from J, leaving 18 bases between them. Germline V gene data show CDR1 as GTSNPN and CDR2 as SVGIG (reference sequence). The CDR3 length is 14 residues. CDR3 DNA sequence: TGTGCCTGGAGTTGGACGGAGACTATTCGGGAGCAGTACTTC. Amino acid sequence: CAWSWTETIREQYF.

J is TRBJ2-7 and V is TRBV23-1; weak D call: TRBD1 (5 bases). TRBV23-1 is an ORF, and what it does is uncertain. V shed 7 bases and J shed 2 bases, with 6 bases lying between them. This CDR3 is 11 amino acids long. Here the CDR3 DNA reads TGCGCCAGCATGGGGCCCTACGAGCAGTACTTC. Translated, it gives CASMGPYEQYF.

This chain links TRBV7-2 with TRBJ1-6; D gene unclear. The CDR3 covers 17 residues. V was pared by 2 bases and J by 8 bases, with 19 bases between. Germline assignment: CDR1 SGHTA and CDR2 FQGNSA. CDR3 residues: CASSLISPRRQDSPLHF. The CDR3 DNA is TGTGCCAGCAGCTTAATTTCCCCACGACGGCAGGATTCACCCCTCCACTTT.

The CDR3 nucleotides are TGTGCCAGCAGCGTAGTTAGCGATCCGAACACCGGGGAGCTGTTTTTT. Translation: CASSVVSDPNTGELFF. The gene calls are TRBV9 and TRBJ2-2, with D maybe TRBD2 (5 bases). The CDR3 is 16 amino acids. V lost 0 bases to trimming and J lost 0 bases, with 9 bases between them. Looked up from germline, CDR1 is SGDLS and CDR2 is YYNGEE. Based on the CDR3 plus reference TRBV9 and TRBJ2-2, the full variable domain is DSGVTQTPKHLITATGQRVTLRCSPRSGDLSVYWYQQSLDQGLQFLIQYYNGEERAKGNILERFSAQQFPDLHSELNLSSLELGDSALYFCASSVVSDPNTGELFFGEGSRLTVL.

A single count supports this clone. The chain links TRBV4-1 to TRBJ1-1; D gene unclear. Trimming removed 0 bases at V and 2 bases at J, with 7 bases between. The CDR3 sequence is 14 residues long. Germline V gene data show CDR1 as MGHRA and CDR2 as YSYEKL. CDR3 residues: CASSQESLNTEAFF. For the CDR3, the DNA is TGCGCCAGCAGCCAAGAGTCACTTAACACTGAAGCTTTCTTT.

V and J are TRBV9 and TRBJ1-1; D perhaps matches TRBD1 (6 bases). V was cut by 2 bases and J by 1 base, with 15 bases left in between. Germline V CDR1 and CDR2: SGDLS, YYNGEE. The CDR3 loop spans 16 amino acids. The CDR3 region has the DNA TGTGCCAGCAGCGTCCTAGGGGGGGGAAAGAACACTGAAGCTTTCTTT. Protein sequence: CASSVLGGGKNTEAFF.

This sequence joins TRBV7-2 and TRBJ2-1; 9 bases map to TRBD2. This CDR3 region has 16 residues. The germline V gene has CDR1 SGHTA and CDR2 FQGNSA. Trimming at V came to 6 bases and at J to 6 bases, leaving 12 bases not matched to a gene. The CDR3 protein is CASRDGGGGRGNEQFF. DNA for the CDR3: TGTGCCAGCAGGGACGGCGGGGGCGGGAGGGGCAATGAGCAGTTCTTC.

This rearrangement joins TRBV7-2 to TRBJ2-7; 7 nucleotides match TRBD1. The V and J ends lost 4 bases and 3 bases, in that order; junction bases with no gene match: 12. Germline V CDR1 and CDR2: SGHTA, FQGNSA. This CDR3 is 16 amino acids long. The chain's CDR3 is CASSYQPGTVNYEQYF. The CDR3 DNA follows: TGTGCCAGCAGCTATCAGCCCGGGACAGTGAACTACGAGCAGTACTTC.

The CDR3, as DNA: TGTGCCAGCAGCTCTCGTACTCAAGAGACCCAGTACTTC. Residues: CASSSRTQETQYF. The chain couples TRBV7-3 to TRBJ2-5; no definite D call. CDR1 SGHTA and CDR2 FQGTGA come from the germline V gene. This CDR3 contains 13 residues. Trimming took 4 bases from V and 2 from J, leaving 8 bases between them.

The chain carries TRBV2 and TRBJ2-1; D is possibly TRBD2 (5 bases). V was trimmed by 8 bases and J by 5 bases, leaving 10 bases between them. CDR1 and CDR2 (germline): SNHLY, FYNNEI. The CDR3 loop spans 12 amino acids. CDR3 sequence reads: CASGGLNNEQFF. As DNA, the CDR3 is TGTGCCAGCGGTGGACTCAACAATGAGCAGTTCTTC.

J is TRBJ1-3 and V is TRBV5-4; TRBD1 aligns across 8 bases. The germline CDR1 and CDR2 sequences are SGHNT and YYREEE (reference sequence). V shed 4 bases and J 3 bases; nucleotides not matched to a gene: 9. This CDR3 spans 16 amino acids. CDR3 nucleotides: TGTGCCAGCAGCGCACCGACAGGGGCGGATGGAAACACCATATATTTT. This gives the protein CASSAPTGADGNTIYF.

The rearrangement links TRBV11-2 to TRBJ1-5; D unresolved. Trimming shortened V by 1 base and J by 4 bases, and 8 bases separated the two germline ends. Per germline, CDR1 SGHAT and CDR2 FQNNGV. The CDR3 is 14 residues long. DNA for the CDR3: TGTGCCAGCAGCTTAGGGAGCGGGAATCAGCCCCAGCATTTT. Translated, it gives CASSLGSGNQPQHF.